This T cell receptor beta chain originates from a study of blood T cell repertoires in COVID-19. About the study: The samples span acute and convalescent COVID-19 from the United States, Italy and Spain. PBMCs, B-cell-depleted T cells, or T cells provided the cDNA or gDNA that made up the material.

As processed by the authors: Quantification of nucleated cells was approximated via reference gene primer amplification. The protocol was immunoSEQ multiplex PCR, while the TCRdb copy is restricted to in-frame clones and leaves out a portion. V, J and clone size derive from that table, while D and trimming were established from the DNA sequence. The profile shows approximately 330,000 clones, roughly nine tenths of them singletons. Enrollees, about 18 to 89 years old, lived in 24 US areas. Germline V lookup: CDR1 DFQATT, CDR2 SNEGSKA (reference sequence). This CDR3 has 15 residues. V was cut by 6 bases and J by 2 bases, with 18 bases left in between.

This rearrangement joins TRBV20-1 to TRBJ2-3; D uncertain. This sequence originates from a woman aged 30 to 39 who had recovered from COVID-19. Sequencing used PBMCs or T cells enriched from blood (not recorded which). The CDR3 sequence: CSASALAGVTDTQYF. The CDR3 DNA reads as TGCAGTGCAAGTGCCTTAGCCGGAGTCACAGATACGCAGTATTTT.